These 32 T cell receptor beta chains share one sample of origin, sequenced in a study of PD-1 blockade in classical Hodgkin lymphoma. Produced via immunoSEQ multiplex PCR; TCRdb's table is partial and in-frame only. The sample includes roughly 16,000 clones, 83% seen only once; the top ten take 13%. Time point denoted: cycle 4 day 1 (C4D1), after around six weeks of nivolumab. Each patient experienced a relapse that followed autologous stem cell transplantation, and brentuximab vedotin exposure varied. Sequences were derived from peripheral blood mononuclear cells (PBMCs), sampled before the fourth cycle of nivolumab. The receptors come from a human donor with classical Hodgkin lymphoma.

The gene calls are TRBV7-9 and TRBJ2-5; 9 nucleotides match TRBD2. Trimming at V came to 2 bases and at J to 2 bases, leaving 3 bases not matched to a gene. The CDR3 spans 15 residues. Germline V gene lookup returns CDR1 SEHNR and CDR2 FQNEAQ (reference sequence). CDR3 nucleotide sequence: TGTGCCAGCAGCTTAAACGCGGGGGGGCAAGAGACCCAGTACTTC. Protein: CASSLNAGGQETQYF.

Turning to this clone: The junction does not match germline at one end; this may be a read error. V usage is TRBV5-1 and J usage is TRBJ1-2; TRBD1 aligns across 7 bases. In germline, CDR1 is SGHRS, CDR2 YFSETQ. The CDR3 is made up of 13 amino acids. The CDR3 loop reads CASSLQGGYGCTF. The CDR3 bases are TGCGCCAGCAGCTTGCAGGGGGGCTATGGCTGCACCTTC.

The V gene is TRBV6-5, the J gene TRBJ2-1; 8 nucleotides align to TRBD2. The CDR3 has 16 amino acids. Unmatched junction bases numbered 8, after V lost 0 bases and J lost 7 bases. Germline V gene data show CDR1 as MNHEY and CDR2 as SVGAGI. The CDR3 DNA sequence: TGTGCCAGCAGTTACTCGGGCGGGGGGCCTCTGAATGAGCAGTTCTTC. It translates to CASSYSGGGPLNEQFF.

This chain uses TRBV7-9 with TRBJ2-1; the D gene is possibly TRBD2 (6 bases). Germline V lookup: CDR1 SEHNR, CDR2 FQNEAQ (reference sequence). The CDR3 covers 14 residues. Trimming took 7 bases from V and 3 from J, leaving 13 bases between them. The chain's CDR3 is CASTSRDFYNEQFF. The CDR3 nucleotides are TGTGCCAGCACCAGCCGGGACTTCTACAATGAGCAGTTCTTC.

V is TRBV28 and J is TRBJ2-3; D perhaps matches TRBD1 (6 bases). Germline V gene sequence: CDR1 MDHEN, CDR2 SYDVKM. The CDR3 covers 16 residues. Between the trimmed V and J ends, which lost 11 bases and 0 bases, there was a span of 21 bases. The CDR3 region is CACSGRQAQSTDTQYF. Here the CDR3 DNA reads TGTGCCTGCTCGGGGAGACAGGCGCAAAGCACAGATACGCAGTATTTT.

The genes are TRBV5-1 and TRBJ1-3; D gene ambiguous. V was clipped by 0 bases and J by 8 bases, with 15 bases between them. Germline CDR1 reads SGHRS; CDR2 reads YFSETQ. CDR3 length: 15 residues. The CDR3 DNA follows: TGCGCCAGCAGCTTGGCGGGGAAGGCCGTGGACACCATATATTTT. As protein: CASSLAGKAVDTIYF.

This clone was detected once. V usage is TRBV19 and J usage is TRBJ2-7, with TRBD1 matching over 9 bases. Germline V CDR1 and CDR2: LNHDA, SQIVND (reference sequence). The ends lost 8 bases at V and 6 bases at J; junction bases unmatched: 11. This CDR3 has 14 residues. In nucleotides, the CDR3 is TGTGCCAGTCGGGTGGCGGGACAGGGCTCCGAGCAGTACTTC. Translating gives CASRVAGQGSEQYF.

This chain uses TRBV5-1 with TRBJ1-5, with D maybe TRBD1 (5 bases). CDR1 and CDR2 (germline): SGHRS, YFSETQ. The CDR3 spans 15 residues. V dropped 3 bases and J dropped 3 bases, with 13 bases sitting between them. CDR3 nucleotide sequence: TGCGCCAGCAGCTCTGGGGCGGGGGACAATCAGCCCCAGCATTTT. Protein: CASSSGAGDNQPQHF.

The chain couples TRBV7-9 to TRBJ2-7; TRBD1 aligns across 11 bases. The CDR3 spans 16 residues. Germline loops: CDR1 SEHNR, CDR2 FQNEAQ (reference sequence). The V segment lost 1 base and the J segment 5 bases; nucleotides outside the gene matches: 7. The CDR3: CASSLEGTGGLHEQYF. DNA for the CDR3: TGTGCCAGCAGCTTAGAAGGGACAGGGGGTCTTCACGAGCAGTACTTC.

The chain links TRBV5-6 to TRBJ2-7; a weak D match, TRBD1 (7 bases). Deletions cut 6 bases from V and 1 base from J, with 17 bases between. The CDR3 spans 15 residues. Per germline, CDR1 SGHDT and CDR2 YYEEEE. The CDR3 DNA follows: TGTGCCAGCAAACCCTCCCCAGGGGGGTCCTACGAGCAGTACTTC. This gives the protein CASKPSPGGSYEQYF. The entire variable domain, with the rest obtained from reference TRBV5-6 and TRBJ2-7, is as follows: DAGVTQSPTHLIKTRGQQVTLRCSPKSGHDTVSWYQQALGQGPQFIFQYYEEEERQRGNFPDRFSGHQFPNYSSELNVNALLLGDSALYLCASKPSPGGSYEQYFGPGTRLTVT.

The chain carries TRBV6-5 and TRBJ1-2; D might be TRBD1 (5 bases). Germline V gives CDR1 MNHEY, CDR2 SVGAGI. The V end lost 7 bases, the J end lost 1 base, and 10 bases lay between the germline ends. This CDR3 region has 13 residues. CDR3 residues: CASKTDSNYGYTF. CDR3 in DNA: TGTGCCAGCAAGACAGACAGTAACTATGGCTACACCTTC.

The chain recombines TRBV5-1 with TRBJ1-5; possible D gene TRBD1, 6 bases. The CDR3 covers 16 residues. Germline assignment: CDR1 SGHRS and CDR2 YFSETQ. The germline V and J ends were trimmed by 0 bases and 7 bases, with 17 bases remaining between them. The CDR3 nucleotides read TGCGCCAGCAGCTTGGATGCGGGGGCGTCAGGACAGCCCCAGCATTTT. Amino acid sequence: CASSLDAGASGQPQHF.

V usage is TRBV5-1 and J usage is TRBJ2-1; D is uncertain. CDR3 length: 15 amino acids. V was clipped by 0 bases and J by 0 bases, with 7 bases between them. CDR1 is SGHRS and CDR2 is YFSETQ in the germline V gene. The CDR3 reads CASSLALSSYNEQFF. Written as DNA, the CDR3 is TGCGCCAGCAGCTTGGCGCTGAGCTCCTACAATGAGCAGTTCTTC.

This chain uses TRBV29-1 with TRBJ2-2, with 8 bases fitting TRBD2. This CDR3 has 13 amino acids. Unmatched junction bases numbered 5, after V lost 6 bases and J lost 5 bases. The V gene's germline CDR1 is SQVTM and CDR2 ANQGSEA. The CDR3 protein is CSVGGVATGELFF. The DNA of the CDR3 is TGCAGCGTCGGGGGGGTAGCGACCGGGGAGCTGTTTTTT.

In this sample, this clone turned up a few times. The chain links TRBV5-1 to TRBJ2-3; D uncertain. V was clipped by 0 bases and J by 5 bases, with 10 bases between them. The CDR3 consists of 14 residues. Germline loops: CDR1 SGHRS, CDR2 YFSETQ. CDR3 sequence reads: CASSLDSGEDTQYF. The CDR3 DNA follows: TGCGCCAGCAGCTTGGATTCTGGGGAAGATACGCAGTATTTT.

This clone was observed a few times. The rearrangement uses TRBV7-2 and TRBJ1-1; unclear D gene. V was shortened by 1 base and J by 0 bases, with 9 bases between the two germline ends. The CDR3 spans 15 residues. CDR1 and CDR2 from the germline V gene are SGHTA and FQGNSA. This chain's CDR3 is CASSLGVTLNTEAFF. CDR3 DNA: TGTGCCAGCAGCTTAGGGGTGACCTTGAACACTGAAGCTTTCTTT.

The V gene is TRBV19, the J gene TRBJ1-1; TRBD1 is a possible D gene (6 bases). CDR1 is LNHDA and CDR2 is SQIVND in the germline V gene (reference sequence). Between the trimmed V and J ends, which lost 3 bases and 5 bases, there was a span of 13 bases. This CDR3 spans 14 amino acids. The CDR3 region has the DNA TGTGCCAGTAGTATTTTGGGGGCTGGGACTGAAGCTTTCTTT. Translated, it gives CASSILGAGTEAFF.

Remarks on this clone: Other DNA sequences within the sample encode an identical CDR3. The CDR3 sequence: CASSLGGTGELFF. CDR3 in DNA: TGCGCCAGCAGCTTAGGGGGCACCGGGGAGCTGTTTTTT. The J gene is TRBJ2-2, the V gene TRBV5-1, with D possibly being TRBD1 (6 bases). Trimming took off 2 bases at V and 4 bases at J, with 6 bases between the two ends. The CDR3 length is 13 residues. CDR1 is SGHRS and CDR2 is YFSETQ in the germline V gene.

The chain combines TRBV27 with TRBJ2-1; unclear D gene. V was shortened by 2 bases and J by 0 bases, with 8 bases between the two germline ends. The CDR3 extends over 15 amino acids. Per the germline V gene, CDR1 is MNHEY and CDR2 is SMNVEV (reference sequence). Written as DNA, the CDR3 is TGTGCCAGCAGTTTAGGACGAAGCTCCTACAATGAGCAGTTCTTC. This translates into CASSLGRSSYNEQFF.

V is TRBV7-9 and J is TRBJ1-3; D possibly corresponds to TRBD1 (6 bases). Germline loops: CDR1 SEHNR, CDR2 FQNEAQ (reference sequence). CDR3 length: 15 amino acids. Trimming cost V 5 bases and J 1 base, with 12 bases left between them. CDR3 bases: TGTGCCAGCAGCGTGATCACAGGGTCTGGAAACACCATATATTTT. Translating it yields CASSVITGSGNTIYF.

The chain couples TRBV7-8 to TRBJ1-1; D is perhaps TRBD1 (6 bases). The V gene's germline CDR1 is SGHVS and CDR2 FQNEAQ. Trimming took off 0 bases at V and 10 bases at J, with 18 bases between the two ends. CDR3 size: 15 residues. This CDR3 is CASSLAAGASLVAFF. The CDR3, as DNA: TGTGCCAGCAGCTTAGCCGCAGGGGCCAGCTTGGTAGCTTTCTTT.

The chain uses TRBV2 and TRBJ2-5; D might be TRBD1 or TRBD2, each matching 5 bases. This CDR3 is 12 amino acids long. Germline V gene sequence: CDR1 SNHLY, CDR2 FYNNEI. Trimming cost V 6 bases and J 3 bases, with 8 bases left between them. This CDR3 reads CASSGTEETQYF. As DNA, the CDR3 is TGTGCCAGCAGCGGGACCGAAGAGACCCAGTACTTC.

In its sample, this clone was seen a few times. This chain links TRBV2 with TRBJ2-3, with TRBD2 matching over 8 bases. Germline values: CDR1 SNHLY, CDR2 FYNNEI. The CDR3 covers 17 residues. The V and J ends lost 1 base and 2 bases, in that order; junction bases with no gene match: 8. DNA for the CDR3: TGTGCCAGCAGTGAAGGAAGCGGGGGTCCCTTCACAGATACGCAGTATTTT. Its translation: CASSEGSGGPFTDTQYF.

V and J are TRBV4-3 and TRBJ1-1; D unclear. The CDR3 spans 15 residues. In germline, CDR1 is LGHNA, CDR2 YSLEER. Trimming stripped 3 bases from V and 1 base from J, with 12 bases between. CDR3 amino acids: CASSQDGLPNTEAFF. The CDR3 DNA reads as TGCGCCAGCAGCCAGGATGGACTGCCGAACACTGAAGCTTTCTTT.

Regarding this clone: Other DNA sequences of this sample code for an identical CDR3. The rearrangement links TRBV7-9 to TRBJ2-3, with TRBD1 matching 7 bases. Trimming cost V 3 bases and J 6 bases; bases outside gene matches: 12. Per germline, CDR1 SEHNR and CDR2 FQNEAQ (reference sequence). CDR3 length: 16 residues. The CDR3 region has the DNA TGTGCCAGCAGCTTCCACAGGGGAGATGGTACGGATACGCAGTATTTT. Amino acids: CASSFHRGDGTDTQYF.

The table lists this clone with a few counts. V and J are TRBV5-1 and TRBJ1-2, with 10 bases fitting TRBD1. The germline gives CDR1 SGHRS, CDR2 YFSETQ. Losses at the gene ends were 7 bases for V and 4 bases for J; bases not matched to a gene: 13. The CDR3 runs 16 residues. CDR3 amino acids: CASAGTGARSGYGYTF. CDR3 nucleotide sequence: TGCGCCAGCGCCGGGACAGGGGCCCGAAGCGGCTATGGCTACACCTTC.

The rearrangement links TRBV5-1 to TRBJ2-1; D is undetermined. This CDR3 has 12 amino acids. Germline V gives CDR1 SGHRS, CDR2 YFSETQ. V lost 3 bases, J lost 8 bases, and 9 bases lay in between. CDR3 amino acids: CASSSWGDEQFF. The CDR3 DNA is TGCGCCAGCAGCTCCTGGGGTGATGAGCAGTTCTTC.

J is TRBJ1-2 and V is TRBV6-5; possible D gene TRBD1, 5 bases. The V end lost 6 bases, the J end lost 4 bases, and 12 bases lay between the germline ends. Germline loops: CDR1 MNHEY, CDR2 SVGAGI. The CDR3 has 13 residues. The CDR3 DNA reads TGTGCCAGCAGGCCCCCGGGACCCTATGGCTACACCTTC. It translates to CASRPPGPYGYTF.

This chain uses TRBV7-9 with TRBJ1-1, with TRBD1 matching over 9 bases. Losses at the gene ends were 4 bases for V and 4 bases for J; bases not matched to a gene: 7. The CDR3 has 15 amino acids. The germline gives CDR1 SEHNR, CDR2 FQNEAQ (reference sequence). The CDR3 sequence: CASSSTGGSGTEAFF. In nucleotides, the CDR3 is TGTGCCAGCAGCTCAACAGGGGGCTCGGGCACTGAAGCTTTCTTT.

CDR3 coding DNA: TGTGCCAGCAGTTTACAGGGGCCTGGGGCCAACGTCCTGACTTTC. Its translation is CASSLQGPGANVLTF. The chain employs TRBV9 and TRBJ2-6; 7 nucleotides match TRBD1. The CDR3 sequence is 15 residues long. Trimming removed 5 bases from V and 2 bases from J; junction bases left unmatched: 4. Looked up from germline, CDR1 is SGDLS and CDR2 is YYNGEE.

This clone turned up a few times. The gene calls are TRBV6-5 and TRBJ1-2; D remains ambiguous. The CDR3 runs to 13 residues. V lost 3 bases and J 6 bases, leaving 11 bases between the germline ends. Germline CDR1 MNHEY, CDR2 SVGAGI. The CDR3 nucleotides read TGTGCCAGCAGTTATGAGGCAGTAGATGGCTACACCTTC. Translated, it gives CASSYEAVDGYTF.

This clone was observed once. CDR3 residues: CASSYSKSGGDYGYTF. CDR3 nucleotides: TGTGCCAGCAGTTACTCGAAATCGGGAGGGGACTATGGCTACACCTTC. The chain couples TRBV6-5 to TRBJ1-2; TRBD1 might be the D (5 bases). Deletions cut 0 bases from V and 3 bases from J, with 14 bases between. The germline CDR1 and CDR2 sequences are MNHEY and SVGAGI. There are 16 residues in the CDR3.